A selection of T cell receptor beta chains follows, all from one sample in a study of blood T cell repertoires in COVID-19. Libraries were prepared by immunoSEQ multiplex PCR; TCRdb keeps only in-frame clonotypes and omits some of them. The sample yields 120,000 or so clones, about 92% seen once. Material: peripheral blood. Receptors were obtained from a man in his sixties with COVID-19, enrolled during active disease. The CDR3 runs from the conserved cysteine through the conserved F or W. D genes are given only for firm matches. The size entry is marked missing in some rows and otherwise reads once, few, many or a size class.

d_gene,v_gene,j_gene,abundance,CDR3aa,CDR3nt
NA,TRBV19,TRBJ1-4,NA,CASSIAQGGEKLFF,TGTGCCAGTAGTATAGCCCAGGGTGGAGAAAAACTGTTTTTT
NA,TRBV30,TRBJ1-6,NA,CAWSLFGTGSDALHF,TGTGCCTGGAGTCTTTTTGGGACTGGCAGTGATGCCCTCCACTTT
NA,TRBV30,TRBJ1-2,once,CAWSVSGTITF,TGTGCCTGGAGTGTATCGGGGACTATCACCTTC
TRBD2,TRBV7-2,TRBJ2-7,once,CASSLAIAGGPSEQYF,TGTGCCAGCAGCTTAGCGATAGCGGGAGGGCCGAGTGAGCAGTACTTC
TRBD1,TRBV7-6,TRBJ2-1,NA,CASSSDRVSYNEQFF,TGTGCCAGCAGCAGCGACAGGGTTTCCTACAATGAGCAGTTCTTC
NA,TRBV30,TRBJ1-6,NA,CAWRSDDPSGLYSPLHF,TGTGCCTGGAGATCCGATGACCCTTCCGGACTCTATTCACCCCTCCACTTT
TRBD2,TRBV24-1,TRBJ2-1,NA,CATSDTLAGFYNEQFF,TGTGCCACCAGTGATACTCTAGCGGGATTCTACAATGAGCAGTTCTTC
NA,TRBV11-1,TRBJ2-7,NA,CASSRDNSYEQYF,TGTGCCAGCAGCCGGGACAACTCCTACGAGCAGTACTTC
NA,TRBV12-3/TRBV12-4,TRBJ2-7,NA,CASSLGHFDEQYF,TGTGCCAGCAGTTTAGGTCACTTCGACGAGCAGTACTTC
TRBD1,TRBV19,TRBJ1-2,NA,CASSIRQGGGYTF,TGTGCCAGTAGTATTAGACAGGGAGGTGGCTACACCTTC
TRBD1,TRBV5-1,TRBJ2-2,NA,CASRQGDGELFF,TGCGCCAGCAGACAGGGGGACGGGGAGCTGTTTTTT
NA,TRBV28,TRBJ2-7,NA,CASRGTVMEEQYF,TGTGCCAGCCGCGGGACTGTGATGGAGGAGCAGTACTTC
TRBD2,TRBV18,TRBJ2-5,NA,CASSPGGRAGGETQYF,TGTGCCAGCTCACCAGGCGGGAGGGCCGGAGGAGAGACCCAGTACTTC
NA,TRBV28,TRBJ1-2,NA,CASSFSIRGYGYTF,TGTGCCAGCAGTTTCTCCATCCGGGGCTATGGCTACACCTTC
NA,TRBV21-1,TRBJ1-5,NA,CASSKGELVNQPQHF,TGTGCCAGCAGCAAAGGGGAACTAGTCAATCAGCCCCAGCATTTT
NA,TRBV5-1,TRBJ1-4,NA,CASSLGRGREKLFF,TGCGCCAGCAGCTTGGGCAGGGGTCGTGAAAAACTGTTTTTT
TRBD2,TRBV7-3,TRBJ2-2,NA,CASSLNLGGRTGELFF,TGTGCCAGCAGCTTAAATCTGGGAGGGCGCACCGGGGAGCTGTTTTTT
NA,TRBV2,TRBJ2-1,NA,CASSRSSNGEQFF,TGTGCCAGCTCAAGGAGCAGTAATGGGGAGCAGTTCTTC
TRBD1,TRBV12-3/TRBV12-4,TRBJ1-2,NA,CASNSDRVGGYTF,TGTGCCAGCAACTCGGACAGGGTCGGGGGCTACACCTTC
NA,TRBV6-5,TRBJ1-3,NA,CASSTTDSGNTIYF,TGTGCCAGCAGCACGACAGACTCTGGAAACACCATATATTTT
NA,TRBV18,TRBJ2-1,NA,CASSPVLPGLTTYNEQFF,TGTGCCAGCTCACCGGTTCTTCCGGGACTCACTACCTACAATGAGCAGTTCTTC
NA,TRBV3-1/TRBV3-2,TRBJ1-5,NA,CASSPGSNQPQHF,TGTGCCAGCAGCCCAGGATCTAATCAGCCCCAGCATTTT
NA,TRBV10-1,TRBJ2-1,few,CASGERAYNEQFF,TGCGCCAGCGGAGAGCGGGCCTACAATGAGCAGTTCTTC
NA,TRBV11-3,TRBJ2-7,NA,CASSPRLGSYEQYF,TGTGCCAGCAGCCCGAGGCTCGGCTCCTACGAGCAGTACTTC
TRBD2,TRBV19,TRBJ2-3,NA,CASSITSGRAGSADTQYF,TGTGCCAGTAGTATAACTAGCGGGAGGGCAGGGTCGGCAGATACGCAGTATTTT